These 3 T cell receptor beta chains originate from one sample sequenced in a study of neurological immune-mediated disorders. TCRdb itself ran the 5' RACE reads through MiXCR, one entry per CDR3 protein. The table shows around 5,000 distinct CDR3 sequences, with 20% to 30% occurring only once. Sequenced input: CD8+ T cells from blood. The receptors originated from a woman in her sixties or seventies with HTLV-1-associated myelopathy (HAM/TSP).

This clonotype is classed as medium-sized. The chain employs TRBV6-5 and TRBJ2-3, with 13 bases lining up with TRBD2. The CDR3 spans 19 residues. The ends lost 0 bases at V and 0 bases at J; junction bases unmatched: 6. Per the germline V gene, CDR1 is MNHEY and CDR2 is SVGAGI. CDR3 coding DNA: TGTGCCAGCAGTTACTCCTCAACTAGCGGGGGGGTAAGCACAGATACGCAGTATTTT. Protein sequence: CASSYSSTSGGVSTDTQYF.

This clonotype was recorded at least ten times. V usage is TRBV14 and J usage is TRBJ2-7; TRBD1 matches at 7 bases. From germline, CDR1 is SGHDN and CDR2 FVKESK. CDR3 length: 15 residues. V shed 4 bases and J 5 bases; nucleotides not matched to a gene: 11. The chain's CDR3 is CASSLEQGSTHEQYF. CDR3 nucleotide sequence: TGTGCCAGCAGCCTCGAACAGGGGAGTACCCACGAGCAGTACTTC.

In this sample, this clonotype turned up a few times. The chain recombines TRBV7-9 with TRBJ2-1; 10 bases are shared with TRBD2. Germline CDR1 SEHNR, CDR2 FQNEAQ (reference sequence). The CDR3 totals 20 residues. V shed 5 bases, J shed 4 bases, and the junction held 20 bases outside the gene matches. CDR3: CASSRVDRVLAGAIYNEQFF. The CDR3 DNA is TGTGCCAGCAGCAGAGTCGACAGGGTCCTAGCGGGGGCAATATACAATGAGCAGTTCTTC.